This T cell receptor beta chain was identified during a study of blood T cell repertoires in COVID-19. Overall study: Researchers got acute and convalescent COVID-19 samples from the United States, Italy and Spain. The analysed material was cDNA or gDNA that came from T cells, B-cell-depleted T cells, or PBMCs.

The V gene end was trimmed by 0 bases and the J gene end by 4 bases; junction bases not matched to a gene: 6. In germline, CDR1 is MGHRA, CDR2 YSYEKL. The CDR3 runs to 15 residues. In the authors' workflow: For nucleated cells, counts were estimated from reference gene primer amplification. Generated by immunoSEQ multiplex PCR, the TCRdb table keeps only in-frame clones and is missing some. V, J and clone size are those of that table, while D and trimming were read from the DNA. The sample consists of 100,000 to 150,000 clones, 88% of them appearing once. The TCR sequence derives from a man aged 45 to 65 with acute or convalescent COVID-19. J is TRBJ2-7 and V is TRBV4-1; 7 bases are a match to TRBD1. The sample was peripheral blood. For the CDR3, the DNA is TGCGCCAGCAGCCAAGATCCCAGGGGGTTTTACGAGCAGTACTTC. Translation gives CASSQDPRGFYEQYF.